This T cell receptor beta chain was observed in a study of identifying expanded T cells in peripheral blood (dated by TCRdb to between 2017 and 2020). About the study as a whole: Separate aliquots of the same genomic DNA pool were sequenced to produce technical replicates, and four replicates were compared in pairs. What the authors observed across the whole study: Variance in clone template counts between two-week samples significantly increased with total template count across all healthy donors. The authors expected that biological variance in healthy repertoires might rise further over much longer intervals, such as months to years. The beta-binomial model significantly reduced the number of clones called differentially abundant and the false-positive rate across all healthy-donor time intervals. Between technical replicates the binomial model flagged roughly 1.2 differentially abundant clones, whereas over around 2 weeks the binomial model flagged about 15 and over about four weeks about 19.

This clone was detected only a few times. This receptor's antigen is unknown. One base away there is no much larger clone; base qualities are not given. The immunoSEQ Assay, which uses bias-controlled multiplex PCR amplification of genomic DNA, was used to profile TCRbeta CDR3 regions. For the original study's pipeline: To quantify the absolute abundance of each unique TCRbeta CDR3 region, the sequences were collapsed and filtered. Two models were used to test differential abundance: a binomial model (Fisher-equivalent) and a beta-binomial model that adds time-dependent variance fitted from healthy donors. Clones with fewer than 5 combined templates were removed, and a clone was called differentially abundant if the clone's Benjamini-Hochberg FDR was below 0.01. Beta-binomial variance was modeled as a function of total template count across the two samples using the form v = (b*log(k)+a)^2. TCRdb took this table from immuneACCESS and kept in-frame rearrangements with V and J called. Such tables lack part of the clones; where checked against another copy, unresolved V genes explain under half of the gap, and the rest is unexplained. V and J calls and clone size are those listed in that table; D and trimming were worked out from the DNA. Across this sample there are about 86,000 clones, with 88% seen only once. Around 6% of the sample is taken by the ten largest.

No immune events, such as infections, were documented for the healthy donors during the collection period. Healthy-donor blood repertoires served as a training cohort to calibrate time-dependent variance in a beta-binomial model of T-cell clone differential abundance. The training cohort was composed of roughly 10 healthy donors, 3 female and 7 male. On average the donors were about 40 years old, and their ages spanned roughly 29 to 70 years. Obtained from a commercial supplier, whole blood was collected from each healthy donor at three time points set 2 to 3 weeks apart. Genomic DNA was extracted from unsorted whole blood for immunosequencing. The TCR comes from a person aged 18 to 75 in good health. Sample: blood.

The DNA sequence follows: TGTGCTAGTGCCCCGGACAGGGGCAATTCACCCCTCCACTTT. Its translation reads: CASAPDRGNSPLHF. The sequence joins TRBV12-5 to TRBJ1-6; the junction holds 9 bases that match TRBD1. CDR1 is given as LGHNT and CDR2 as FRNRAP, both from the germline V gene. The CDR3 runs 14 residues from the cysteine to the phenylalanine. The DNA shown is the 42-base CDR3, in frame from base 1. Clipping removes 7 bases from V and 7 bases from J, with 5 as the unmatched junction base count.